This TCR beta chain stems from a study of response to subunit inactivated influenza vaccine. Study-wide results and limits: That few new T cells are recruited by each seasonal influenza vaccination was the authors' suggestion.

TCRdb analysed the RT-PCR reads with MiXCR anew, one entry per CDR3 protein. Among hundreds of thousands of distinct CDR3 sequences, approximately 12% were seen once, and the ten largest hold roughly 10%. Of note for this clonotype: What it recognizes is unknown.

Trimming took 6 bases from V and 0 from J; bases not matched to a gene: 4. CDR3 length: 14 amino acids. The sample in question was PBMCs from blood, obtained on the day of vaccination. The TCR sequence derives from a man aged 45-65 years who received an inactivated influenza vaccine. The genes are TRBV12-3 or TRBV12-4 and TRBJ2-7; 8 nucleotides agree with TRBD1. As DNA, the CDR3 is TGTGCCAGCAGCTCAGGGGGCTTCTCCTACGAGCAGTACTTC. Encoded protein: CASSSGGFSYEQYF.